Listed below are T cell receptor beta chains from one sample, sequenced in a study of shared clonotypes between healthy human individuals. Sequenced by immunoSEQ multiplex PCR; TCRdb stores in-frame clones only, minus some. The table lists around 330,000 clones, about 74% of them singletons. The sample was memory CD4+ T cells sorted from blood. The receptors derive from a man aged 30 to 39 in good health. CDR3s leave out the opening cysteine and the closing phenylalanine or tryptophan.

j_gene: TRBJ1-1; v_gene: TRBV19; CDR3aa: ASSIRAGNTEAF
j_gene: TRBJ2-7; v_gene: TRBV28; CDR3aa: ASSALSGEQY
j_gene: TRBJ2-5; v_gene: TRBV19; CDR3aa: ASGQTGSGLGTQY
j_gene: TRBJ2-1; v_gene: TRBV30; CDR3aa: AWSPRGLAGYNEQF
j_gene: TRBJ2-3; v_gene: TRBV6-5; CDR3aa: ASSYSYRDTQY
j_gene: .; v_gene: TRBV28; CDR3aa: ASNEQTGGASDEQY
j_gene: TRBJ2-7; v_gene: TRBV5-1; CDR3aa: ASSLSPLNYEQY
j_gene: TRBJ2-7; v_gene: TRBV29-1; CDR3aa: SVEVAGYEQY
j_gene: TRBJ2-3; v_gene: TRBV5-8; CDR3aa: ASSSGLITDTQY
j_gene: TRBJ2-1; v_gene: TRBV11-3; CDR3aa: ASSDSDGHNEQF
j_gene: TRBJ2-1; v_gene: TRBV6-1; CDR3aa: ASLTSGSNEQF
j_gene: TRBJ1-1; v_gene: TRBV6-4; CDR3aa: ASSDQQNTEAF
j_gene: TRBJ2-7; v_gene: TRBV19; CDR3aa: ASRGLAGDEQY
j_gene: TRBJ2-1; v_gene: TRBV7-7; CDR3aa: ASSLEAWTGEQF
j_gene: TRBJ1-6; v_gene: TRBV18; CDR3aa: ASSPDGYSPLH
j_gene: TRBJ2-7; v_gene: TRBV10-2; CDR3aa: ASTPPGPLSYEQY
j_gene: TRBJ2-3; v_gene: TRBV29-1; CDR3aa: SVRFGGVRDTQY
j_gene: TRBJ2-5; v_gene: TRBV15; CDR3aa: ATSRGGSAVETQY
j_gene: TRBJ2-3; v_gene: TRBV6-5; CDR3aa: ASSSSSRIPLGTQY
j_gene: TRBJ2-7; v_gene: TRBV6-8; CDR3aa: ASSYHGPISYEQY
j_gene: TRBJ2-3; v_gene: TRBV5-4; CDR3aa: ASSEGLAGTLMGTQY
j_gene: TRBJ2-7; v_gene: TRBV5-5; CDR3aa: ASSFGQGRYEQY
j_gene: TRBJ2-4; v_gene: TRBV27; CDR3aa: ASSPLAGGQNIQY
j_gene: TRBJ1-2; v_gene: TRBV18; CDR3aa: ASSPRDGYT
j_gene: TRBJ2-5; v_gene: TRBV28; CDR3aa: ASSPAGLAAQETQY
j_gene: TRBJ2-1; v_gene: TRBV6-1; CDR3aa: ASSDRQGAYEQF
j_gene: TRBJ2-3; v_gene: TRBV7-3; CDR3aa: ASSPFGGGDTQY
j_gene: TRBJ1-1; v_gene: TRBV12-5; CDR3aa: ASGLVQKGVNTEAF
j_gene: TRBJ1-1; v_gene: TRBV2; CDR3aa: ASSEREGDFTEAF
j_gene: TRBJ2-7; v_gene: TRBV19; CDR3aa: ASGGSEQY
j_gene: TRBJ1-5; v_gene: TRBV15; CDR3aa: ATRTGALNQPQH
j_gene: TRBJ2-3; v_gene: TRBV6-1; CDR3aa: ASIQGGLTDTQY
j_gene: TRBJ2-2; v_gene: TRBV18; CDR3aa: ASSPDTNTGELF
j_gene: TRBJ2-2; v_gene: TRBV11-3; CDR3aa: ASSPSGRGAGELF
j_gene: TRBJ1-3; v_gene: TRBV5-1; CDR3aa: ASSLVSQSSSGNTIY
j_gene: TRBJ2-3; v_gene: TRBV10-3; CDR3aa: AVSGLAGSPNTDTQY
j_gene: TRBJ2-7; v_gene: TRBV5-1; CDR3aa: ASSLGSLPKNYEQY
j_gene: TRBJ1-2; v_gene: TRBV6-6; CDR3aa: ASSTLDRVYGYT
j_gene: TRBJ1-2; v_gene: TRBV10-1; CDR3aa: ASSEDSDYGYT
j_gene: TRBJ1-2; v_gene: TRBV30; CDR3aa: AWSVPPSTNGYT
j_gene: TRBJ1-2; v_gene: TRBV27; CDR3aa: ASRPWVKENNYGYT
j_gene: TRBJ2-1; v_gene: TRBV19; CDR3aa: ASSPRPGTGGWDEQF
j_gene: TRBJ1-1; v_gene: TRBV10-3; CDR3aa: AIGRTKQTNTEAF
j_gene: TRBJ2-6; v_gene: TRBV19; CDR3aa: ASSIGTAGANVLT
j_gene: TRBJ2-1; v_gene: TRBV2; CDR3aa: ASNGQGFNEQF
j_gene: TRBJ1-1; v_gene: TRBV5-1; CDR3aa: ASSLAALNALMNTEAF
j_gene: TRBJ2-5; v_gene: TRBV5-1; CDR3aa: ASSPGVETQY
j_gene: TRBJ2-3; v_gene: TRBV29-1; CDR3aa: SVAPRLAGGPDTQY
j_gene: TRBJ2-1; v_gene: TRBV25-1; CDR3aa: ASRASGRADNEQF
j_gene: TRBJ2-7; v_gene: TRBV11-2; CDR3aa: ASSLSSNTYEQY
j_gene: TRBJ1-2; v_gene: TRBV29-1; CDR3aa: SVEKWAGGYT
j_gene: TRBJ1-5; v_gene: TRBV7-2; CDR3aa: ASSFDSNQPQH
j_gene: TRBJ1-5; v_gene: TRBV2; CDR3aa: ASSEQGASYQPQH
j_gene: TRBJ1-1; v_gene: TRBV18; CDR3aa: ASSPTTGDTEAF